The T cell receptor (beta chain) under discussion was sequenced for a study of T-cell memory formation after mild COVID-19. TCRdb itself ran the 5' RACE reads through MiXCR, one entry per CDR3 protein. Of approximately 290,000 distinct CDR3 sequences detected, more than 15% appear once; the ten largest clones hold around 23%. The length of the CDR3 is 14 residues. The V gene lost 7 bases and the J gene lost 0 bases, with 13 bases spanning the gap. The germline gives CDR1 SNHLY, CDR2 FYNNEI. The TCR was taken from a young man who had mild COVID-19 (a few samples of this study predate the infection). Cell type and time point are not known. The sample was PBMCs or a T cell subset sorted from them (not recorded which). The chain couples TRBV2 to TRBJ2-7, with D possibly called TRBD1 or TRBD2 (5 bases each). The CDR3 protein is CASKSGANSYEQYF. In DNA, the CDR3 is TGTGCCAGCAAATCCGGGGCTAACTCCTACGAGCAGTACTTC.